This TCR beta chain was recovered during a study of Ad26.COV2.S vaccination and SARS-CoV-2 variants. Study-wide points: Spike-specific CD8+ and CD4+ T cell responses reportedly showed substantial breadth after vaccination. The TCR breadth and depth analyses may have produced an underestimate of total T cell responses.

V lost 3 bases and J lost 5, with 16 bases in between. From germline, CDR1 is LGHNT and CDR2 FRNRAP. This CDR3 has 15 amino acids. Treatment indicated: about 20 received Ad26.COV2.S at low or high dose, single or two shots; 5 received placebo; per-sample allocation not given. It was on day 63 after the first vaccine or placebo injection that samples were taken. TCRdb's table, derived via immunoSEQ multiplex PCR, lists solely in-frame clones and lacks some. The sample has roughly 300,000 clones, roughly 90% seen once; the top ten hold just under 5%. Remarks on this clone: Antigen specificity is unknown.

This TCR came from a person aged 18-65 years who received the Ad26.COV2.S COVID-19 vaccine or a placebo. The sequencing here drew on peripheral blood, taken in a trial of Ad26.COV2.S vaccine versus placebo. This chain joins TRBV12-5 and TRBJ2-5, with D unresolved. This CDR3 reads CASGLSTVALETQYF. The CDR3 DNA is TGTGCTAGTGGTTTATCGACCGTCGCTTTGGAGACCCAGTACTTC.